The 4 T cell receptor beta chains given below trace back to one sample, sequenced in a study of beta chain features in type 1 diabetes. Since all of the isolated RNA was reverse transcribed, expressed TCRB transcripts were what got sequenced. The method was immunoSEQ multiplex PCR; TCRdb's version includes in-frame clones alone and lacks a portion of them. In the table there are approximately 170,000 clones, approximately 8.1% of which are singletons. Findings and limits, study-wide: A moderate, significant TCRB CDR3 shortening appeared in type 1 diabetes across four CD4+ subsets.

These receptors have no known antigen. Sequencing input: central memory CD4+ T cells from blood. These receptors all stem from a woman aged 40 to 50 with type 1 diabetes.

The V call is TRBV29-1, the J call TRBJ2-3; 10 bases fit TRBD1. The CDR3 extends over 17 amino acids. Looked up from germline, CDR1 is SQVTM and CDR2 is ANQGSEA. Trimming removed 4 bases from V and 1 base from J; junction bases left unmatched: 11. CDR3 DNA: TGCAGCGTTGTGAGGGTGACAGGGGGCCCTGGCACAGATACGCAGTATTTT. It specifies CSVVRVTGGPGTDTQYF.

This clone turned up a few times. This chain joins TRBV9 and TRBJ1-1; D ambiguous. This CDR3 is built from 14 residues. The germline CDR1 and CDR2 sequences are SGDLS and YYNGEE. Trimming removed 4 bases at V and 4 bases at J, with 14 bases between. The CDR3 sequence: CASSLQPEATEAFF. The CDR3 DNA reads TGTGCCAGCAGCCTACAACCGGAGGCCACTGAAGCTTTCTTT.

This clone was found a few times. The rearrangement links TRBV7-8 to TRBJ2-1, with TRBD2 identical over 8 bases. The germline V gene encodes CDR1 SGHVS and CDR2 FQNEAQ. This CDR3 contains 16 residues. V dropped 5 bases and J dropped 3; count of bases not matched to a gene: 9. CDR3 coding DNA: TGTGCCAGCAGCATAGGGTCGGGACTAGTCTACAATGAGCAGTTCTTC. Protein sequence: CASSIGSGLVYNEQFF. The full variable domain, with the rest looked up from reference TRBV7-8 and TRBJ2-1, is GAGVSQSPRYKVAKRGQDVALRCDPISGHVSLFWYQQALGQGPEFLTYFQNEAQLDKSGLPSDRFFAERPEGSVSTLKIQRTQQEDSAVYLCASSIGSGLVYNEQFFGPGTRLTVL.

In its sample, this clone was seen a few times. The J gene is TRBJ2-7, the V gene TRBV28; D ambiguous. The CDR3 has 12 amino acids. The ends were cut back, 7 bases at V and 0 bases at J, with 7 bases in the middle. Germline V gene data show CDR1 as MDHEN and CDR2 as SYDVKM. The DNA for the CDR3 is TGTGCCAGCAAATACGGCTCCTACGAGCAGTACTTC. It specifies CASKYGSYEQYF. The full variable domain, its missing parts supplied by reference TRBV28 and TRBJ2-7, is DVKVTQSSRYLVKRTGEKVFLECVQDMDHENMFWYRQDPGLGLRLIYFSYDVKMKEKGDIPEGYSVSREKKERFSLILESASTNQTSMYLCASKYGSYEQYFGPGTRLTVT.